A single sample is the source of the 10 T cell receptor beta chains below, sequenced in a study of cytomegalovirus exposure and HLA in healthy donors. In the PCR, 60 Vbeta and 13 Jbeta primers were used. The protocol was immunoSEQ multiplex PCR, while the TCRdb copy is restricted to in-frame clones and leaves out a portion. The sample lists some 220,000 clones, around 84% occurring once. The sample comprised PBMCs. Every receptor here comes from a girl aged 2-10 years in good health and CMV-seronegative.

This clone was counted once. This chain links TRBV5-1 with TRBJ2-6; TRBD1 aligns across 10 bases. V gave up 1 base and J gave up 3 bases; unmatched junction bases: 7. The germline V gene encodes CDR1 SGHRS and CDR2 YFSETQ. CDR3 length: 18 residues. CDR3 sequence: CASSLTGQGEDGANVLTF. Here the CDR3 DNA reads TGCGCCAGCAGCTTGACAGGACAGGGGGAGGATGGGGCCAACGTCCTGACTTTC.

The genes are TRBV4-1 and TRBJ2-5; 14 bases are a match to TRBD2. The CDR3 is 19 residues long. Unmatched junction bases numbered 14, after V lost 3 bases and J lost 5 bases. Germline V lookup: CDR1 MGHRA, CDR2 YSYEKL. The CDR3 here is CASSQTQGLAGDRAETQYF. The CDR3 nucleotides are TGCGCCAGCAGCCAGACACAGGGACTAGCGGGAGACCGTGCGGAGACCCAGTACTTC.

The rearrangement uses TRBV11-2 and TRBJ1-3, with TRBD1 identical over 7 bases. CDR3 length equals 15 residues. J was trimmed by 2 bases and V by 5 bases; bases with no gene match: 6. Germline assignment: CDR1 SGHAT and CDR2 FQNNGV. The chain's CDR3 is CASSIDRAAGNTIYF. In DNA, the CDR3 is TGTGCCAGCAGCATCGACAGGGCCGCTGGAAACACCATATATTTT.

This rearrangement joins TRBV6-1 to TRBJ1-1, with D hard to call. V was pared by 6 bases and J by 2 bases, with 7 bases between. The germline V gene encodes CDR1 MNHNS and CDR2 SASEGT. The CDR3 runs to 12 residues. In DNA, the CDR3 is TGTGCCAGCAGGGCGGTCAACACTGAAGCTTTCTTT. This codes for CASRAVNTEAFF.

In its sample, this clone was seen a few times. This sequence joins TRBV5-5 and TRBJ2-7; D gene uncertain. Germline V gives CDR1 SGHKS, CDR2 YYEKEE (reference sequence). This CDR3 has 14 amino acids. Trimming removed 0 bases from V and 1 base from J, with 8 bases in between. CDR3 DNA sequence: TGTGCCAGCAGCTTGGCCTACGTGTCCTACGAGCAGTACTTC. Translation gives CASSLAYVSYEQYF.

This chain links TRBV2 with TRBJ1-2; 10 bases map to TRBD1. Trimming cost V 6 bases and J 5 bases; bases outside gene matches: 12. Germline V gene sequence: CDR1 SNHLY, CDR2 FYNNEI. CDR3 size: 16 residues. In DNA form, the CDR3 reads TGTGCCAGCAGCGAACCCGGAAGACAGGGGGCGTATGGCTACACCTTC. Translating it yields CASSEPGRQGAYGYTF.

The chain couples TRBV6-1 to TRBJ1-6, with D possibly matching TRBD1 (6 bases). The CDR3 length is 14 residues. V was trimmed by 7 bases and J by 8 bases, leaving 15 bases between them. The germline V gene has CDR1 MNHNS and CDR2 SASEGT. CDR3 amino acids: CASTRTDFYSPLHF. The CDR3 bases are TGTGCCAGCACCCGGACAGATTTTTATTCACCCCTCCACTTT.

The chain joins TRBV2 to TRBJ2-2; 7 bases are a match to TRBD1. The CDR3 totals 15 residues. V lost 4 bases to trimming and J lost 5 bases; unmatched junction nucleotides: 7. Germline lookup yields CDR1 SNHLY and CDR2 FYNNEI. Here the CDR3 reads CASSARQGGTGELFF. DNA of the CDR3: TGTGCCAGCAGTGCAAGACAGGGCGGTACCGGGGAGCTGTTTTTT.

This clone was picked up a small number of times. The J gene is TRBJ2-3, the V gene TRBV19; D may be TRBD2 (5 bases). Germline values: CDR1 LNHDA, CDR2 SQIVND (reference sequence). Trimming took 6 bases from V and 4 from J, leaving 14 bases between them. This CDR3 has 14 residues. CDR3 protein: CASSTGNGPDTQYF. In DNA, the CDR3 is TGTGCCAGTAGCACGGGGAACGGACCAGATACGCAGTATTTT.

The chain recombines TRBV5-5 with TRBJ2-5; D is ambiguous. V was trimmed by 2 bases and J by 4 bases, leaving 21 bases between them. Germline V gene data show CDR1 as SGHKS and CDR2 as YYEKEE (reference sequence). The CDR3 consists of 17 residues. The chain's CDR3 is CASSFALPPPRLETQYF. The CDR3 DNA sequence: TGTGCCAGCAGCTTTGCCCTGCCGCCTCCTAGGCTAGAGACCCAGTACTTC.